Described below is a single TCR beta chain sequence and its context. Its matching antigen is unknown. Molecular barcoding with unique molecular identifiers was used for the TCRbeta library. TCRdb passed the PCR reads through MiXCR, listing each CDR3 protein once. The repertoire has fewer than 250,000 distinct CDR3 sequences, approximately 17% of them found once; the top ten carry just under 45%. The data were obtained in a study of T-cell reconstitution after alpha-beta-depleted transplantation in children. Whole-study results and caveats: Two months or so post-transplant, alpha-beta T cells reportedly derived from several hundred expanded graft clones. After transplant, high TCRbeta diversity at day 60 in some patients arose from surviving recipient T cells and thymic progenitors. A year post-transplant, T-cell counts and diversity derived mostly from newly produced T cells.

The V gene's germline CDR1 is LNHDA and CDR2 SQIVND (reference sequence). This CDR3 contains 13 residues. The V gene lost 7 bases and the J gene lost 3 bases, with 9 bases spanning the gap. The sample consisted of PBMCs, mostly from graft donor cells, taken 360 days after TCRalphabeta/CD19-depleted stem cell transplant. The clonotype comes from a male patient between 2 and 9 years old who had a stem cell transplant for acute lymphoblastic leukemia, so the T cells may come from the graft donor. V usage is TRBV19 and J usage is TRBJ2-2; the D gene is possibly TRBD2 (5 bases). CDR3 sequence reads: CASNSVDTGELFF. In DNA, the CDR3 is TGTGCCAGTAATAGCGTCGACACCGGGGAGCTGTTTTTT. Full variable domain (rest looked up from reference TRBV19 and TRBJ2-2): DGGITQSPKYLFRKEGQNVTLSCEQNLNHDAMYWYRQDPGQGLRLIYYSQIVNDFQKGDIAEGYSVSREKKESFPLTVTSAQKNPTAFYLCASNSVDTGELFFGEGSRLTVL.